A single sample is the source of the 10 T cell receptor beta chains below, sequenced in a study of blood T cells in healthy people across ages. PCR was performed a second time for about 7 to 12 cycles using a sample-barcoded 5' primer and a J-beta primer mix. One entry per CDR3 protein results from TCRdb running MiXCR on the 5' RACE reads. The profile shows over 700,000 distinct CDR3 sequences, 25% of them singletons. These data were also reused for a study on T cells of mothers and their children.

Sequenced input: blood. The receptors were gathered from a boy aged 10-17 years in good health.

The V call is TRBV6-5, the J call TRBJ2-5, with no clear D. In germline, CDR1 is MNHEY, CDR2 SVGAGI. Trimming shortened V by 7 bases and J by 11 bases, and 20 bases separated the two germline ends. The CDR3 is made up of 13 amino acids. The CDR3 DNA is TGTGCCAGCACTTCGAGACCACAATCTGAGCAGTACTTC. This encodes CASTSRPQSEQYF.

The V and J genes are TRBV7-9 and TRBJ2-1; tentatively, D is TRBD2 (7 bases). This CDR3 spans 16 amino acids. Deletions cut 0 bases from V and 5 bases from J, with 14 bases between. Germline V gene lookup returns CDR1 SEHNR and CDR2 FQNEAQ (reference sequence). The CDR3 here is CASSLAGGTRHNEQFF. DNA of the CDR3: TGTGCCAGCAGCTTAGCGGGGGGGACAAGGCACAATGAGCAGTTCTTC.

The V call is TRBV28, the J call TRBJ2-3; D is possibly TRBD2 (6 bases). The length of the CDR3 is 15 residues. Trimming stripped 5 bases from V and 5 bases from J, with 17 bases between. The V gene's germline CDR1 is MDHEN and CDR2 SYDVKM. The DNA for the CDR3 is TGTGCCAGCAGTCGGGCCGGAGGGCCCCAAGATACGCAGTATTTT. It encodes CASSRAGGPQDTQYF.

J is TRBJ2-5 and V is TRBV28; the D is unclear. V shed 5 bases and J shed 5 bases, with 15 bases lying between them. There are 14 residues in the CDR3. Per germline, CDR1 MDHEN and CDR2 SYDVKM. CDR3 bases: TGTGCCAGCAGTGTCATACAACCAAGGGAGACCCAGTACTTC. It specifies CASSVIQPRETQYF.

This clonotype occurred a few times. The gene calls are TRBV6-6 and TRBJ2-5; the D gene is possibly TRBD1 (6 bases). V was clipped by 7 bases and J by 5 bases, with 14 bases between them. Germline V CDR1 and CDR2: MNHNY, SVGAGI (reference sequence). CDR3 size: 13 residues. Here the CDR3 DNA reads TGTGCCAGCAACCTTATTAGGGGGGAGACCCAGTACTTC. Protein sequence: CASNLIRGETQYF.

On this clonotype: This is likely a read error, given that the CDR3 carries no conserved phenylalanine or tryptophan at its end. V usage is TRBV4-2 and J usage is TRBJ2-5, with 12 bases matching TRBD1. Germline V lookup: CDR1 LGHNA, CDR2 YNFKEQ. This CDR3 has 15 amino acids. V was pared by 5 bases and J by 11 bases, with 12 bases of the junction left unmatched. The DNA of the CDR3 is TGTGCCAGCAGCTTATCCGGGACAGGGGGCAGTGAGCAGTACCTC. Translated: CASSLSGTGGSEQYL.

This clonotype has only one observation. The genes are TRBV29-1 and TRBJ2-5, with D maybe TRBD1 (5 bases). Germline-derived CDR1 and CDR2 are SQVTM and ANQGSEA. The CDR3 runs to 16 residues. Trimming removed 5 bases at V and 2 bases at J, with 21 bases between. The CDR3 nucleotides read TGCAGCGTTCTGGTCAGGGATACGAAATTTCAAGAGACCCAGTACTTC. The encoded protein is CSVLVRDTKFQETQYF.

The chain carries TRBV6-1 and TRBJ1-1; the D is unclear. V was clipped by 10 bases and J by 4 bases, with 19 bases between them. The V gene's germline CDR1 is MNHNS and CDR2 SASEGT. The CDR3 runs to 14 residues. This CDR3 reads CAIYAEVLPTEAFF. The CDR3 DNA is TGTGCCATTTACGCCGAGGTGTTGCCCACTGAAGCTTTCTTT.

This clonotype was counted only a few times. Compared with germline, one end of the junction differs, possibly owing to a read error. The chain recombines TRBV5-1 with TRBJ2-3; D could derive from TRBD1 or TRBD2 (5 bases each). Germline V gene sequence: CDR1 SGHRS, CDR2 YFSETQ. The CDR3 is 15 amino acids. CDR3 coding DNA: TGCGCCAACAGCGCCCGGGACGGATACACAGATACGCAGTATTTT. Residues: CANSARDGYTDTQYF. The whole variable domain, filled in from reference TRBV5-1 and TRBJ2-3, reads KAGVTQTPRYLIKTRGQQVTLSCSPISGHRSVSWYQQTPGQGLQFLFEYFSETQRNKGNFPGRFSGRQFSNSRSEMNVSTLELGDSALYLCANSARDGYTDTQYFGPGTRLTVL.

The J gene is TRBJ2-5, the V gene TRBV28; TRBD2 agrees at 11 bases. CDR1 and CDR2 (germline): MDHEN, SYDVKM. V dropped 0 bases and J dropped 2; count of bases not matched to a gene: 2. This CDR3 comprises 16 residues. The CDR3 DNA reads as TGTGCCAGCAGTTTATGGGCTAGCGGGAGGCAAGAGACCCAGTACTTC. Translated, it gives CASSLWASGRQETQYF.